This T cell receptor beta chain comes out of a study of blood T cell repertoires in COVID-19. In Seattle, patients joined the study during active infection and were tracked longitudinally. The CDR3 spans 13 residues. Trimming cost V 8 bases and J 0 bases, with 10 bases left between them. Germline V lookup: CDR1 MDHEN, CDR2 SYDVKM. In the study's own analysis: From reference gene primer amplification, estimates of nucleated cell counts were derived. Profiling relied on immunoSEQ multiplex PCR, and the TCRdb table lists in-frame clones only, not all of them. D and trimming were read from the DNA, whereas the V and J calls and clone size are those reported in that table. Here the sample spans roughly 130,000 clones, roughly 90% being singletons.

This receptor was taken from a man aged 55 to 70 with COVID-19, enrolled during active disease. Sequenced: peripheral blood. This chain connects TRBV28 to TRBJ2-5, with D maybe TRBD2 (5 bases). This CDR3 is CASFRRDQETQYF. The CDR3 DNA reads TGTGCCAGCTTTAGGCGGGACCAAGAGACCCAGTACTTC.